The sequence of this T cell receptor beta chain was determined in a study of regulatory T cells in long-lasting Graves disease. This clonotype has a count of ten or more. Germline CDR1 and CDR2: LNHNV and YYDKDF (reference sequence). J gave up 8 bases and V 3 bases, and 7 bases lay outside the gene matches. The CDR3 length is 15 residues. Sequencing libraries for TCR beta were prepared with iRepertoire HTBI primers and Arm-PCR of CDR3 regions. One entry per CDR3 protein results from TCRdb running MiXCR on the multiplex PCR reads. The repertoire includes under 450,000 distinct CDR3 sequences, roughly 25% of them detected once, and about 27% sits in the top ten. Described time point: persistent/refractory GD, antithyroid drugs over 5 years with positive TRAb. PBMC RNA was the source of the TCR library. As collected, the peripheral blood samples measured 8 to 9 milliliters each and went into EDTA tubes.

The TCR comes from a woman aged 40 to 55 with Graves disease. The V and J genes are TRBV15 and TRBJ2-2, with 9 nucleotides matching TRBD1. This specimen consisted of peripheral blood mononuclear cells (PBMCs), obtained when the disease was refractory, from a patient treated with antithyroid drugs. CDR3 nucleotides: TGTGCCACCAGCAGTCGAACAGGGGGCATAGGGGAGCTGTTTTTT. Amino acid sequence: CATSSRTGGIGELFF.